The clone carrying this TCR beta chain appeared a few times. Its matching antigen is unknown. The entry originates in a study of vaccination and CD4 T cells after COVID-19. Study-level background: Cellular stimulation was performed using overlapping spike peptides derived from SARS-CoV-2, HCoV-NL63, HCoV-OC43 and HCoV-229E.

CDR1 is SNHLY and CDR2 is FYNNEI in the germline V gene. Trimming stripped 5 bases from V and 7 bases from J, with 20 bases between. This CDR3 has 15 amino acids. Documented treatment: approximately 11-day PBMC culture with coronavirus spike peptide pools or control peptides (ViraFEST assay). CD4+ T cells of the unexposed donor were collected before the COVID-19 pandemic (2011-2018). An Oncomine TCR Beta short-read assay was used to sequence the DNA from cultured CD4+ T cells. TCRdb re-analysed the PCR reads in MiXCR, keeping a single row per CDR3 protein. The sample shows 2,500 or so distinct CDR3 sequences, over 25% of them seen only once.

The rearrangement uses TRBV2 and TRBJ1-2; D is perhaps TRBD1 (6 bases). The sequence derives from a human donor in good health. The sequenced sample was CD4+ T cells from blood, cultured in vitro. The CDR3 sequence is CASSRIPKDSSGYTF. In DNA, the CDR3 is TGTGCCAGCAGTCGAATACCGAAGGACAGCTCTGGCTACACCTTC.